The 9 T cell receptor beta chains reported below all come from one sample, sequenced in a study of blood T cell repertoires in COVID-19. The protocol was immunoSEQ multiplex PCR, while the TCRdb copy is restricted to in-frame clones and leaves out a portion. This table holds about 270,000 clones, about 76% found once. Sequencing input: peripheral blood. These receptor sequences come from an older woman with active or convalescent COVID-19.

This clone was seen only once. J is TRBJ2-3 and V is TRBV4-3; D is possibly TRBD1 (6 bases). The CDR3 totals 16 residues. Trimming pared 1 base from V and 4 bases from J, leaving 15 bases between. The V gene's germline CDR1 is LGHNA and CDR2 YSLEER. CDR3 bases: TGCGCCAGCAGCCAAGGGGCCACAGGGAACCCAGATACGCAGTATTTT. Protein sequence: CASSQGATGNPDTQYF.

The rearrangement links TRBV23-1 to TRBJ2-5; a weak D match, TRBD2 (7 bases). TRBV23-1 is sorted into the ORF group, with uncertain function. The length of the CDR3 is 16 residues. V dropped 3 bases and J dropped 5 bases, with 19 bases sitting between them. The CDR3 DNA reads TGCGCCAGCAGTCATCGGGACACCTTGGGGGGGGAGACCCAGTACTTC. It yields the protein CASSHRDTLGGETQYF.

In its sample, this clone was seen once. V and J are TRBV30 and TRBJ1-3, with D uncertain. The CDR3 sequence is 11 residues long. Per the germline V gene, CDR1 is GTSNPN and CDR2 is SVGIG (reference sequence). With 5 bases removed from V and 3 bases from J, the gap between germline ends came to 5 bases. CDR3 nucleotides: TGTGCCTGGGGCGTTGGAAACACCATATATTTT. Protein product: CAWGVGNTIYF.

This clone appeared a few times. CDR3 protein: CSVRGTGTHGYTF. As DNA, the CDR3 is TGCAGCGTTCGCGGGACGGGAACGCATGGCTACACCTTC. The chain recombines TRBV29-1 with TRBJ1-2, with D possibly being TRBD1 (5 bases). This CDR3 contains 13 residues. Germline assignment: CDR1 SQVTM and CDR2 ANQGSEA. V was clipped by 5 bases and J by 6 bases, with 16 bases between them.

The chain joins TRBV7-2 to TRBJ2-1; 8 bases align to TRBD2. This CDR3 has 14 amino acids. Germline V gene data show CDR1 as SGHTA and CDR2 as FQGNSA. V was pared by 5 bases and J by 6 bases, with 6 bases of the junction left unmatched. The DNA of the CDR3 is TGTGCCAGCAGCGAACGGGGGGGCATCAATGAGCAGTTCTTC. It yields the protein CASSERGGINEQFF.

The chain links TRBV5-6 to TRBJ1-5, with TRBD1 identical over 9 bases. The CDR3 totals 15 residues. V was pared by 2 bases and J by 6 bases, with 6 bases of the junction left unmatched. The germline gives CDR1 SGHDT, CDR2 YYEEEE. CDR3 residues: CASSFTGQGPQPQHF. In nucleotides, the CDR3 is TGTGCCAGCAGCTTCACGGGACAGGGCCCTCAGCCCCAGCATTTT.

The chain couples TRBV2 to TRBJ2-4; D not certain. In germline, CDR1 is SNHLY, CDR2 FYNNEI. This CDR3 is 13 amino acids long. Trimming shortened V by 8 bases and J by 6 bases, and 14 bases separated the two germline ends. The CDR3 sequence: CASALQRLNIQYF. The CDR3 region has the DNA TGTGCCAGCGCCCTACAGAGATTAAACATTCAGTACTTC.

The CDR3 region is CASSQEMGATNEKLFF. Written as DNA, the CDR3 is TGCGCCAGCAGCCAAGAAATGGGAGCAACTAATGAAAAACTGTTTTTT. The chain recombines TRBV4-3 with TRBJ1-4, with D unclear. The germline CDR1 and CDR2 sequences are LGHNA and YSLEER. The V and J ends lost 0 bases and 0 bases respectively, with 8 bases between them. The CDR3 consists of 16 residues.

The rearrangement uses TRBV5-1 and TRBJ1-3; no clear D gene. CDR1 is SGHRS, CDR2 YFSETQ, per germline. The CDR3 length is 15 residues. The ends were cut back, 1 base at V and 1 base at J, with 9 bases in the middle. Here the CDR3 DNA reads TGCGCCAGCAGCTTGTACACCGATTCTGGAAACACCATATATTTT. Translating it yields CASSLYTDSGNTIYF.